One and the same sample provided the 25 T cell receptor beta chains below, sequenced in a study of blood T cells in healthy people across ages. Through a sample-barcoded 5' primer and a J-beta primer mix, a second PCR was run for roughly 6 to 11 cycles. TCRdb analysed the 5' RACE reads with MiXCR anew, one entry per CDR3 protein. Of about 1.4 million distinct CDR3 sequences listed, 59% are singletons. Sequencing used blood. The source is a man between 18 and 29 years old in good health.

The chain is built from TRBV27 and TRBJ1-6, with D maybe TRBD1 (5 bases). Germline V lookup: CDR1 MNHEY, CDR2 SMNVEV (reference sequence). V lost 6 bases to trimming and J lost 6 bases, with 12 bases between them. The CDR3 runs 14 residues. The CDR3 loop is CASSGWGFNSPLHF. Written as DNA, the CDR3 is TGTGCCAGCAGCGGATGGGGGTTTAATTCACCCCTCCACTTT.

The chain has TRBV3-1 and TRBJ2-5; 9 nucleotides align to TRBD2. With 3 bases clipped from V and 4 bases from J, the junction kept 12 bases outside the gene matches. Germline CDR1 reads LGHDT; CDR2 reads YNNKEL (reference sequence). CDR3 size: 17 residues. This chain's CDR3 is CASSHRGVAGDRETQYF. CDR3 DNA: TGTGCCAGCAGCCACCGGGGGGTAGCGGGGGATAGAGAGACCCAGTACTTC.

The genes are TRBV7-9 and TRBJ2-4; no reliable D call. The J call may be incorrect, as the DNA end agrees better with TRBJ2-7. This CDR3 has 13 amino acids. The germline V gene encodes CDR1 SEHNR and CDR2 FQNEAQ (reference sequence). The CDR3 coding sequence is TGTGCCAGCAGCCCAATTTCATCGGACGAGCAGTACTTC. It specifies CASSPISSDEQYF.

The rearrangement joins TRBV4-1 to TRBJ2-1; 7 nucleotides agree with TRBD2. Germline V CDR1 and CDR2: MGHRA, YSYEKL. V trimming: 6 bases; J trimming: 4 bases; junction bases outside the gene matches: 6. The CDR3 loop spans 14 amino acids. Written as DNA, the CDR3 is TGCGCCAGCAGGAGCGGGAAGGATTACAATGAGCAGTTCTTC. This translates into CASRSGKDYNEQFF.

This clonotype was recorded a few times. The chain recombines TRBV10-3 with TRBJ1-2; 8 positions agree with TRBD1. The J segment lost 2 bases and the V segment lost 6 bases, leaving 11 bases of the junction unmatched. The CDR3 consists of 16 residues. Germline lookup yields CDR1 ENHRY and CDR2 SYGVKD. In DNA, the CDR3 is TGTGCCATCAGCCCCCAGGGGGCCAACGGAAACTATGGCTACACCTTC. Its protein is CAISPQGANGNYGYTF.

The CDR3 region is CASTNRVLEQYF. DNA for the CDR3: TGTGCCAGCACCAACAGGGTCCTCGAGCAGTACTTC. The rearrangement links TRBV21-1 to TRBJ2-5; TRBD2 is the table's D call and was not checked against the DNA. TRBJ2-7 matches the DNA end more closely, so the J call is doubtful. TRBV21-1 is described as a pseudogene. The CDR3 totals 12 residues.

The V call is TRBV6-1, the J call TRBJ2-5, with D maybe TRBD1 (6 bases). The DNA matches TRBJ2-7 better at its end, which makes the J call doubtful. The CDR3 extends over 14 amino acids. The V gene's germline CDR1 is MNHNS and CDR2 SASEGT. This CDR3 reads CASSDTGSTYEQYF. CDR3 sequence (DNA): TGTGCCAGCAGTGATACAGGGAGTACCTACGAGCAGTACTTC.

The V gene is TRBV15, the J gene TRBJ2-1; TRBD2 matches at 7 bases. The ends lost 5 bases at V and 2 bases at J; junction bases unmatched: 18. Germline assignment: CDR1 LNHNV and CDR2 YYDKDF (reference sequence). This CDR3 has 19 amino acids. CDR3 protein: CATSDTLGGSGAPYNEQFF. The CDR3 DNA reads TGTGCCACCAGCGATACCTTAGGTGGGAGCGGGGCCCCCTACAATGAGCAGTTCTTC.

There are a few counts of this clonotype. This chain links TRBV10-3 with TRBJ2-1; tentatively, D is TRBD1 (6 bases). The germline CDR1 and CDR2 sequences are ENHRY and SYGVKD. This CDR3 is 15 amino acids long. V lost 0 bases to trimming and J lost 8 bases, with 14 bases between them. CDR3 bases: TGTGCCATCAGTGAGTCTGGGGCGTCAGGGGATGAGCAGTTCTTC. Its protein is CAISESGASGDEQFF.

The V call is TRBV7-2, the J call TRBJ1-1; the D gene is possibly TRBD1 (5 bases). The CDR3 sequence is 13 residues long. Germline V CDR1 and CDR2: SGHTA, FQGNSA. With 2 bases removed from V and 11 bases from J, the gap between germline ends came to 15 bases. The CDR3 spells CASSLLNPGLAFF. CDR3 sequence (DNA): TGTGCCAGCAGCTTACTCAATCCAGGGTTGGCTTTCTTT.

This clonotype has only a few counts. The chain recombines TRBV10-3 with TRBJ1-5; D not resolved. CDR1 is ENHRY and CDR2 is SYGVKD in the germline V gene. The germline V and J ends were trimmed by 8 bases and 6 bases, with 14 bases remaining between them. The CDR3 sequence is 13 residues long. As DNA, the CDR3 is TGTGCCATCGGTACCAGTAACGCTCAGCCCCAGCATTTT. Its protein is CAIGTSNAQPQHF.

The chain uses TRBV29-1 and TRBJ2-7; D is unclear. Trimming pared 7 bases from V and 2 bases from J, leaving 9 bases between. The germline CDR1 and CDR2 sequences are SQVTM and ANQGSEA. CDR3 length equals 11 residues. CDR3 nucleotide sequence: TGCAGCGGTTCAGAGCCCTACGAGCAGTACTTC. Its translation: CSGSEPYEQYF.

This clonotype was observed once. The chain carries TRBV29-1 and TRBJ1-2; no reliable D call. Germline CDR1 and CDR2: SQVTM and ANQGSEA. V dropped 2 bases and J dropped 3 bases, with 7 bases sitting between them. The CDR3 contains 12 residues. The CDR3 spells CSVESGYYGYTF. CDR3 DNA: TGCAGCGTTGAAAGCGGTTACTATGGCTACACCTTC.

The chain joins TRBV10-3 to TRBJ1-1; D call uncertain. Germline-derived CDR1 and CDR2 are ENHRY and SYGVKD. With 3 bases removed from V and 0 bases from J, the gap between germline ends came to 8 bases. This CDR3 spans 14 amino acids. The CDR3 DNA follows: TGTGCCATCAGTGACTCCTTCGTGAACACTGAAGCTTTCTTT. This sequence encodes CAISDSFVNTEAFF.

This chain connects TRBV20-1 to TRBJ1-1; D gene ambiguous. Germline lookup yields CDR1 DFQATT and CDR2 SNEGSKA (reference sequence). Trimming took 1 base from V and 10 from J, leaving 13 bases between them. This CDR3 is 12 amino acids long. CDR3 in DNA: TGCAGTGCTAGAGTCGTCTTTAAGGGAGCTTTCTTT. Translated: CSARVVFKGAFF.

This clonotype came up once. This chain joins TRBV27 and TRBJ2-1; 11 bases match TRBD2. There are 14 residues in the CDR3. Germline CDR1 and CDR2: MNHEY and SMNVEV (reference sequence). V shed 6 bases, J shed 5 bases, and the junction held 3 bases outside the gene matches. The CDR3 nucleotides read TGTGCCAGCAGGGGACTAGCGGATAACAATGAGCAGTTCTTC. Encoded protein: CASRGLADNNEQFF.

This clonotype was picked up a small number of times. The chain is built from TRBV4-1 and TRBJ2-5; TRBD1 is a possible D gene (6 bases). The J call may be incorrect, as the DNA end agrees better with TRBJ2-7. The germline V gene has CDR1 MGHRA and CDR2 YSYEKL. The CDR3 consists of 15 residues. CDR3 nucleotide sequence: TGCGCCAGCAGCCTCACCGGGACATACCTTGACGAGCAGTACTTC. Its protein product is CASSLTGTYLDEQYF.

This clonotype turned up a few times. A junction end diverges from the germline sequence, so it may reflect a read error. The gene calls are TRBV5-1 and TRBJ2-7; no definite D call. This CDR3 is built from 12 residues. CDR1 and CDR2 (germline): SGHRS, YFSETQ. CDR3 in amino acids: CASSSDDYEQYF. In DNA, the CDR3 is TGTGCCAGCAGCTCGGATGACTACGAGCAGTACTTC.

This clonotype came up a few times. The rearrangement uses TRBV20-1 and TRBJ1-2; a possible D gene is TRBD1 (5 bases). Germline V gives CDR1 DFQATT, CDR2 SNEGSKA (reference sequence). There are 14 residues in the CDR3. Between the trimmed V and J ends, which lost 0 bases and 2 bases, there was a span of 10 bases. The CDR3 spells CSARELAGNYGYTF. CDR3 nucleotides: TGCAGTGCTAGAGAGCTCGCAGGGAACTATGGCTACACCTTC.

This clonotype came up a few times. The chain is built from TRBV27 and TRBJ2-1, with D perhaps matching TRBD1 (6 bases). The CDR3 runs 12 residues. Germline V gives CDR1 MNHEY, CDR2 SMNVEV (reference sequence). The V end was cut by 5 bases, the J end by 12 bases, with 14 bases between. The DNA for the CDR3 is TGTGCCAGCAGTACATTCAGGGGCGGGCAGTTCTTC. It encodes CASSTFRGGQFF.

This clonotype was detected a few times. The V gene is TRBV27, the J gene TRBJ1-5; the D gene is possibly TRBD1 (6 bases). CDR1 is MNHEY and CDR2 is SMNVEV in the germline V gene (reference sequence). V was cut by 6 bases and J by 4 bases, with 13 bases left in between. This CDR3 spans 14 amino acids. CDR3 amino acids: CASSYRASNQPQHF. CDR3 sequence (DNA): TGTGCCAGCAGCTACAGGGCATCTAATCAGCCCCAGCATTTT.

This clonotype was detected once. This sequence joins TRBV6-5 and TRBJ2-1; D is unclear. Germline lookup yields CDR1 MNHEY and CDR2 SVGAGI. CDR3 length: 11 residues. The V end lost 2 bases, the J end lost 12 bases, and 8 bases lay between the germline ends. CDR3: CASSYLGGQFF. CDR3 DNA sequence: TGTGCCAGCAGTTACCTTGGTGGGCAGTTCTTC.

This clonotype was seen only a few times. CDR3 loop: CASSYSEGTGELFF. The CDR3 DNA sequence: TGTGCCAGCAGTTACTCGGAGGGGACCGGGGAGCTGTTTTTT. The chain carries TRBV6-5 and TRBJ2-2, with D possibly being TRBD2 (6 bases). The germline V gene has CDR1 MNHEY and CDR2 SVGAGI. The CDR3 is 14 amino acids. Between the trimmed V and J ends, which lost 0 bases and 5 bases, there was a span of 7 bases.

This clonotype was detected a few times. The CDR3 sequence is CSVDGFFMDRGTTDTQYF. CDR3 nucleotide sequence: TGCAGCGTTGATGGTTTTTTTATGGACAGGGGGACCACAGATACGCAGTATTTT. This chain joins TRBV29-1 and TRBJ2-3; 10 positions agree with TRBD1. From germline, CDR1 is SQVTM and CDR2 ANQGSEA. The ends lost 3 bases at V and 2 bases at J; junction bases unmatched: 14. The CDR3 extends over 18 amino acids.

This chain joins TRBV5-1 and TRBJ1-1; D remains ambiguous. The CDR3 is made up of 16 amino acids. CDR1 is SGHRS and CDR2 is YFSETQ in the germline V gene. With 6 bases removed from V and 0 bases from J, the gap between germline ends came to 18 bases. The chain's CDR3 is CASKEEPRTMNTEAFF. For the CDR3, the DNA is TGCGCCAGCAAGGAGGAACCCCGGACCATGAACACTGAAGCTTTCTTT.